These 16 T cell receptor beta chains were sequenced from one sample in a study of cytomegalovirus exposure and HLA in healthy donors. The PCR ran on 60 Vbeta and 13 Jbeta primers. Sequencing was performed with immunoSEQ multiplex PCR; in TCRdb, only in-frame clones are kept and a portion is missing. The sample comprises roughly 100,000 clones, about 83% of which are singletons, and roughly 6.1% rests with the top ten. Material: PBMCs. The receptors were sampled from a man between 18 and 35 years old in good health and CMV-seronegative.

The V and J genes are TRBV4-3 and TRBJ2-1; D is uncertain. Germline CDR1 LGHNA, CDR2 YSLEER. Trimming removed 0 bases from V and 9 bases from J, with 15 bases in between. The CDR3 totals 15 residues. The CDR3 region is CASSQESRPVREQFF. CDR3 DNA: TGCGCCAGCAGCCAAGAATCACGCCCGGTTCGTGAGCAGTTCTTC.

V usage is TRBV18 and J usage is TRBJ2-5, with D maybe TRBD2 (5 bases). CDR1 is KGHSH, CDR2 LQKENI, per germline. V gave up 0 bases and J gave up 5 bases, with 10 bases separating them. The CDR3 has 14 residues. CDR3 in DNA: TGTGCCAGCTCACCACCGGAGGAGAGGGAGACCCAGTACTTC. Protein sequence: CASSPPEERETQYF. Complete variable domain (other parts from reference TRBV18 and TRBJ2-5): NAGVMQNPRHLVRRRGQEARLRCSPMKGHSHVYWYRQLPEEGLKFMVYLQKENIIDESGMPKERFSAEFPKEGPSILRIQQVVRGDSAAYFCASSPPEERETQYFGPGTRLLVL.

The gene calls are TRBV18 and TRBJ2-1; weak D call: TRBD2 (6 bases). V gave up 3 bases and J gave up 6 bases, with 15 bases separating them. The CDR3 is 15 amino acids. Germline V gives CDR1 KGHSH, CDR2 LQKENI. CDR3 sequence (DNA): TGTGCCAGCTCACCGGCAGGGCGGGGTGGCAATGAGCAGTTCTTC. This translates into CASSPAGRGGNEQFF.

Worth noting for this clone: One end of the junction fails to match germline, which may point to a read error. DNA for the CDR3: TGTGCCAGCAGTGAATGGCGGGAGCAGTACTTC. Encoded protein: CASSEWREQYF. This chain links TRBV10-3 with TRBJ2-7, with D hard to call. The germline V gene encodes CDR1 ENHRY and CDR2 SYGVKD. The CDR3 has 11 amino acids.

This clone came up a few times. J is TRBJ2-1 and V is TRBV7-3; no definite D call. The V end was cut by 5 bases, the J end by 2 bases, with 13 bases between. The CDR3 has 15 residues. Germline V gene data show CDR1 as SGHTA and CDR2 as FQGTGA. CDR3 nucleotides: TGTGCCAGCAGCCCCGCCTTTGGGCCCTACAATGAGCAGTTCTTC. This translates into CASSPAFGPYNEQFF. The full variable domain, with the rest looked up from reference TRBV7-3 and TRBJ2-1, is GAGVSQTPSNKVTEKGKYVELRCDPISGHTALYWYRQSLGQGPEFLIYFQGTGAADDSGLPNDRFFAVRPEGSVSTLKIQRTERGDSAVYLCASSPAFGPYNEQFFGPGTRLTVL.

This clone was seen a single time. V and J are TRBV12-5 and TRBJ1-1; 11 bases agree with TRBD1. V lost 0 bases and J lost 0; bases outside the gene matches: 6. Per the germline V gene, CDR1 is LGHNT and CDR2 is FRNRAP. The CDR3 consists of 18 residues. CDR3 coding DNA: TGTGCTAGTGGTTTGGTAAGGGGACAGGGGGGCTTGAACACTGAAGCTTTCTTT. It yields the protein CASGLVRGQGGLNTEAFF.

The V and J genes are TRBV7-9 and TRBJ1-2; possibly TRBD1 for D (6 bases). Trimming cost V 4 bases and J 8 bases, with 14 bases left between them. Germline V gene lookup returns CDR1 SEHNR and CDR2 FQNEAQ (reference sequence). This CDR3 spans 13 amino acids. The CDR3 nucleotides are TGTGCCAGCAGCTCCCACCCAGGGGAGGGCTACACCTTC. Encoded protein: CASSSHPGEGYTF.

This clone appeared a few times. The chain joins TRBV10-3 to TRBJ2-2, with 8 bases matching TRBD1. J lost 1 base, V lost 7 bases, and 2 bases had no gene match. Germline-derived CDR1 and CDR2 are ENHRY and SYGVKD. The CDR3 sequence is 14 residues long. CDR3 nucleotides: TGTGCCATCAAGGGGACAGGGAACACCGGGGAGCTGTTTTTT. Encoded protein: CAIKGTGNTGELFF.

A remark on this clone: A junction boundary mismatches the germline segment, possibly from a read error. This chain links TRBV7-9 with TRBJ2-7, with a weak D call TRBD2 (5 bases). The J call is uncertain, as TRBJ2-5 better fits the DNA end. Per the germline V gene, CDR1 is SEHNR and CDR2 is FQNEAQ (reference sequence). The CDR3 totals 14 residues. In nucleotides, the CDR3 is TGTTCCAGCAGCCTAGGCCTAGGAGGAGAGACCCAGTACTTC. This gives the protein CSSSLGLGGETQYF.

The CDR3 region has the DNA TGTGCCAGCAGCGTAGGGGACTCCTCGTACAATGAGCAGTTCTTC. Protein sequence: CASSVGDSSYNEQFF. The chain recombines TRBV9 with TRBJ2-1, with D possibly matching TRBD2 (6 bases). V was cut by 0 bases and J by 4 bases, with 11 bases left in between. CDR1 and CDR2 from the germline V gene are SGDLS and YYNGEE. This CDR3 has 15 amino acids. Drawing the rest from reference TRBV9 and TRBJ2-1, the complete variable domain is DSGVTQTPKHLITATGQRVTLRCSPRSGDLSVYWYQQSLDQGLQFLIQYYNGEERAKGNILERFSAQQFPDLHSELNLSSLELGDSALYFCASSVGDSSYNEQFFGPGTRLTVL.

V is TRBV30 and J is TRBJ2-7; the D gene is possibly TRBD2 (5 bases). Trimming removed 3 bases from V and 0 bases from J, with 9 bases in between. The CDR3 totals 13 residues. Germline assignment: CDR1 GTSNPN and CDR2 SVGIG (reference sequence). This chain's CDR3 is CAWRRSGSYEQYF. CDR3 coding DNA: TGTGCCTGGAGACGCAGCGGCTCCTACGAGCAGTACTTC.

The chain employs TRBV6-8 and TRBJ2-7; 12 nucleotides match TRBD2. CDR3 size: 17 residues. The trim removed 6 bases at V and 1 base at J, leaving 10 bases unmatched. CDR1 MNHGY and CDR2 SAAAGT come from the germline V gene. In DNA form, the CDR3 reads TGTGCCAGCAGACCCGAGCGGACTAGCGGGATTTCCTACGAGCAGTACTTC. It translates to CASRPERTSGISYEQYF.

The chain recombines TRBV6-5 with TRBJ2-7; no clear D. CDR1 and CDR2 (germline): MNHEY, SVGAGI. V shed 5 bases and J shed 4 bases, with 6 bases lying between them. The CDR3 is made up of 11 amino acids. DNA of the CDR3: TGTGCCAGCAGTAATCAGTACGAGCAGTACTTC. Its protein product is CASSNQYEQYF.

This chain links TRBV2 with TRBJ1-5, with 8 bases fitting TRBD1. CDR1 is SNHLY, CDR2 FYNNEI, per germline. V lost 6 bases, J lost 4 bases, and 5 bases stayed unmatched. This CDR3 is built from 14 residues. The CDR3 nucleotides are TGTGCCAGCAGGGACAGGGCAGAAAATCAGCCCCAGCATTTT. It yields the protein CASRDRAENQPQHF.

V gene TRBV29-1 combines with J gene TRBJ1-1; no reliable D call. This CDR3 spans 11 amino acids. Trimming pared 5 bases from V and 6 bases from J, leaving 10 bases between. Germline V gene lookup returns CDR1 SQVTM and CDR2 ANQGSEA. CDR3 amino acids: CSVTGVAEAFF. Here the CDR3 DNA reads TGCAGCGTTACTGGAGTAGCTGAAGCTTTCTTT.

This chain uses TRBV5-8 with TRBJ1-5, with a possible D match to TRBD1 (5 bases). CDR1 and CDR2 from the germline V gene are SGHTS and YDEGEE. This CDR3 contains 15 residues. The ends were cut back, 4 bases at V and 2 bases at J, with 13 bases in the middle. The CDR3 DNA sequence: TGTGCCAGCAGCCTAAGGGGCAGTGGCAATCAGCCCCAGCATTTT. Residues: CASSLRGSGNQPQHF.